The 23 T cell receptor beta chains given below trace back to one sample, sequenced in a study of T-cell reconstitution after alpha-beta-depleted transplantation in children. Construction of the TCRbeta library involved unique molecular identifiers. TCRdb reprocessed the PCR reads with MiXCR, giving one entry per CDR3 protein. The sample has fewer than 25,000 distinct CDR3 sequences; approximately 11% are singletons. Material: PBMCs from the stem cell graft donor, obtained from the stem cell graft. The origin of the receptors is a human donor who donated a stem cell graft to a child with chronic granulomatous disease.

In its sample, this clonotype was seen many times. V gene TRBV6-4 combines with J gene TRBJ2-3, with unresolved D. Germline V gene lookup returns CDR1 MRHNA and CDR2 SNTAGT. The length of the CDR3 is 14 residues. Trimming took 0 bases from V and 4 from J, leaving 8 bases between them. The CDR3 DNA reads as TGTGCCAGCAGTGACTCTTACGGATCAGATACGCAGTATTTT. This encodes CASSDSYGSDTQYF.

This clonotype was detected many times. The chain couples TRBV7-9 to TRBJ1-4; D gene ambiguous. Per the germline V gene, CDR1 is SEHNR and CDR2 is FQNEAQ (reference sequence). The CDR3 contains 17 residues. V was clipped by 10 bases and J by 0 bases, with 21 bases between them. CDR3 nucleotide sequence: TGTGCCATAGGCCGAGGAGCGGTAAAAGCAACTAATGAAAAACTGTTTTTT. Translation gives CAIGRGAVKATNEKLFF.

This clonotype was counted at least ten times. V gene TRBV29-1 combines with J gene TRBJ2-5; D unresolved. This CDR3 contains 16 residues. Germline values: CDR1 SQVTM, CDR2 ANQGSEA. V was shortened by 0 bases and J by 5 bases, with 19 bases between the two germline ends. CDR3 nucleotide sequence: TGCAGCGTTGAAGATCTTCACGGACGGTGGTCGGAGACCCAGTACTTC. This translates into CSVEDLHGRWSETQYF.

This clonotype appeared many times. The rearrangement links TRBV20-1 to TRBJ2-7; D possibly corresponds to TRBD1 (5 bases). This CDR3 is 13 amino acids long. The germline V gene has CDR1 DFQATT and CDR2 SNEGSKA (reference sequence). V gave up 6 bases and J gave up 8 bases, with 20 bases separating them. CDR3 sequence: CSARNPTADKQYF. The CDR3 bases are TGCAGTGCCCGAAACCCGACAGCAGATAAGCAGTACTTC.

This clonotype has a count of ten or more. The chain uses TRBV5-1 and TRBJ2-3; D not resolved. The V end was cut by 1 base, the J end by 0 bases, with 9 bases between. The germline gives CDR1 SGHRS, CDR2 YFSETQ. The CDR3 is made up of 15 amino acids. For the CDR3, the DNA is TGCGCCAGCAGCTTGTTTCCGACTAGCACAGATACGCAGTATTTT. Amino acids: CASSLFPTSTDTQYF. The full variable domain, its missing parts supplied by reference TRBV5-1 and TRBJ2-3, is KAGVTQTPRYLIKTRGQQVTLSCSPISGHRSVSWYQQTPGQGLQFLFEYFSETQRNKGNFPGRFSGRQFSNSRSEMNVSTLELGDSALYLCASSLFPTSTDTQYFGPGTRLTVL.

This clonotype came up many times. The chain employs TRBV7-7 and TRBJ2-5, with TRBD2 matching over 8 bases. Germline values: CDR1 SSHAT, CDR2 FNYEAQ (reference sequence). This CDR3 comprises 15 residues. With V trimmed by 5 bases and J by 5 bases, 10 bases remained unmatched. The CDR3 DNA follows: TGTGCCAGCAGCCCCTGGACTAGCCCCGCGGAGACCCAGTACTTC. Its protein product is CASSPWTSPAETQYF.

In its sample, this clonotype was seen many times. V is TRBV11-2 and J is TRBJ2-3; D is ambiguous. CDR1 and CDR2 (germline): SGHAT, FQNNGV. V was trimmed by 4 bases and J by 0 bases, leaving 8 bases between them. The CDR3 has 14 amino acids. The DNA of the CDR3 is TGTGCCAGCAGCTCTGGGCGGAGCACAGATACGCAGTATTTT. This codes for CASSSGRSTDTQYF.

This clonotype was seen repeatedly, ten times or more. The V call is TRBV5-1, the J call TRBJ2-2; D remains unclear. The CDR3 is 18 amino acids. Germline CDR1 reads SGHRS; CDR2 reads YFSETQ. V was clipped by 0 bases and J by 1 base, with 16 bases between them. CDR3 DNA sequence: TGCGCCAGCAGCTTGGAACCCTCCGGCCTCTTGAACACCGGGGAGCTGTTTTTT. This codes for CASSLEPSGLLNTGELFF.

This clonotype has a count of ten or more. V and J are TRBV6-5 and TRBJ1-5, with 11 bases matching TRBD1. Germline-derived CDR1 and CDR2 are MNHEY and SVGAGI. V dropped 4 bases and J dropped 6; count of bases not matched to a gene: 5. This CDR3 has 15 amino acids. In DNA, the CDR3 is TGTGCCAGCAGTTCCGGGACAGGGGGGAGTCAGCCCCAGCATTTT. It translates to CASSSGTGGSQPQHF.

CDR3 in DNA: TGCAGTGCTAGAGGAGTGGGTCTCCATTACCAAACTAATGAAAAACTGTTTTTT. This codes for CSARGVGLHYQTNEKLFF. V gene TRBV20-1 combines with J gene TRBJ1-4; D remains unclear. From germline, CDR1 is DFQATT and CDR2 SNEGSKA (reference sequence). Trimming removed 1 base at V and 1 base at J, with 19 bases between. The CDR3 sequence is 18 residues long.

This clonotype was picked up many times. The rearrangement links TRBV20-1 to TRBJ2-1; D might be TRBD1 or TRBD2, each matching 5 bases. Germline CDR1 reads DFQATT; CDR2 reads SNEGSKA (reference sequence). The V end was cut by 3 bases, the J end by 9 bases, with 15 bases between. The length of the CDR3 is 13 residues. CDR3 region: CSASTQSGTEQFF. The CDR3 region has the DNA TGCAGTGCTAGCACCCAATCGGGGACTGAGCAGTTCTTC.

This clonotype came up a few times. The chain is built from TRBV29-1 and TRBJ2-2; possibly TRBD2 for D (6 bases). This CDR3 region has 14 residues. The germline V gene encodes CDR1 SQVTM and CDR2 ANQGSEA. Trimming pared 2 bases from V and 2 bases from J, leaving 9 bases between. The CDR3 DNA sequence: TGCAGCGTTGAACGGGGGAGAAACACCGGGGAGCTGTTTTTT. Translated: CSVERGRNTGELFF.

This clonotype was found many times. The rearrangement uses TRBV5-1 and TRBJ1-1, with TRBD1 matching 8 bases. Trimming cost V 0 bases and J 2 bases; bases outside gene matches: 3. Per germline, CDR1 SGHRS and CDR2 YFSETQ. The CDR3 sequence is 15 residues long. For the CDR3, the DNA is TGCGCCAGCAGCTTGGACGGACAGGGTAACACTGAAGCTTTCTTT. It translates to CASSLDGQGNTEAFF.

The chain is built from TRBV2 and TRBJ1-2, with a tentative D call TRBD1 (6 bases). Looked up from germline, CDR1 is SNHLY and CDR2 is FYNNEI. There are 11 residues in the CDR3. Trimming removed 10 bases at V and 8 bases at J, with 14 bases between. The CDR3 DNA follows: TGTGCCATCTGGGGGGCAGGGGGCTACACCTTC. Translation: CAIWGAGGYTF.

This clonotype was observed at least ten times. The V and J genes are TRBV20-1 and TRBJ1-1; D gene unclear. This CDR3 is 15 amino acids long. Germline-derived CDR1 and CDR2 are DFQATT and SNEGSKA (reference sequence). V lost 0 bases to trimming and J lost 2 bases, with 13 bases between them. Here the CDR3 reads CSARERHGSNTEAFF. The CDR3 DNA reads TGCAGTGCTAGAGAGCGGCATGGTTCTAACACTGAAGCTTTCTTT.

At least ten counts were recorded for this clonotype. The chain is built from TRBV12-3 or TRBV12-4 and TRBJ2-4; D possibly corresponds to TRBD1 (5 bases). V lost 6 bases to trimming and J lost 8 bases, with 14 bases between them. This CDR3 has 13 residues. This CDR3 is CASSIQGMDIQYF. CDR3 coding DNA: TGTGCCAGCAGCATTCAGGGTATGGACATTCAGTACTTC.

This clonotype is labeled as medium-sized (0.01 to 0.1%). The gene calls are TRBV28 and TRBJ2-2; 7 bases are a match to TRBD2. After removal of 3 bases from V and 6 bases from J, the junction contained 10 bases not matched to a gene. CDR3 length: 16 amino acids. Germline CDR1 reads MDHEN; CDR2 reads SYDVKM. The CDR3 reads CASSFGGGRDSGELFF. The CDR3 nucleotides read TGTGCCAGCAGTTTTGGCGGCGGGAGAGACTCCGGGGAGCTGTTTTTT.

The sample holds a few counts of this clonotype. Here the CDR3 DNA reads TGTGCCAGCACTCTGTCCCGGGACAGGGTAGAGACCCAGTACTTC. Translating it yields CASTLSRDRVETQYF. The genes are TRBV28 and TRBJ2-5, with TRBD1 matching over 9 bases. Losses at the gene ends were 7 bases for V and 4 bases for J; bases not matched to a gene: 10. This CDR3 contains 15 residues. The germline V gene has CDR1 MDHEN and CDR2 SYDVKM.

This clonotype was counted at least ten times. V gene TRBV20-1 combines with J gene TRBJ2-7, with D tentatively TRBD1 (5 bases). The CDR3 sequence is 11 residues long. From germline, CDR1 is DFQATT and CDR2 SNEGSKA (reference sequence). The V end lost 6 bases, the J end lost 6 bases, and 12 bases lay between the germline ends. The CDR3 protein is CSAEQEFEQYF. The CDR3 region has the DNA TGCAGTGCAGAACAGGAGTTCGAGCAGTACTTC.

In this sample, this clonotype turned up many times. The chain combines TRBV9 with TRBJ1-6; D gene uncertain. V was clipped by 0 bases and J by 4 bases, with 5 bases between them. CDR1 is SGDLS, CDR2 YYNGEE, per germline. This CDR3 has 14 residues. In DNA form, the CDR3 reads TGTGCCAGCAGCGTAGGAGGATATAATTCACCCCTCCACTTT. Translated, it gives CASSVGGYNSPLHF.

This clonotype was found many times. This chain uses TRBV5-1 with TRBJ2-3; 10 nucleotides agree with TRBD2. Per the germline V gene, CDR1 is SGHRS and CDR2 is YFSETQ. CDR3 length: 16 amino acids. V trimming: 0 bases; J trimming: 4 bases; junction bases outside the gene matches: 5. The CDR3 region has the DNA TGCGCCAGCAGCTTGGGAGCGGGGGGGCAACCAGATACGCAGTATTTT. This codes for CASSLGAGGQPDTQYF.

This chain links TRBV5-1 with TRBJ1-5; D is uncertain. Germline V CDR1 and CDR2: SGHRS, YFSETQ. V lost 4 bases and J 5 bases, leaving 4 bases between the germline ends. This CDR3 region has 11 residues. The CDR3 protein is CASSRDQPQHF. The DNA of the CDR3 is TGCGCCAGCAGCCGAGATCAGCCCCAGCATTTT.

At least ten counts were recorded for this clonotype. The rearrangement uses TRBV5-1 and TRBJ2-5, with a possible D match to TRBD1 (5 bases). This CDR3 region has 13 residues. V lost 7 bases and J 2 bases, leaving 12 bases between the germline ends. Germline assignment: CDR1 SGHRS and CDR2 YFSETQ. The CDR3 sequence is CASGESGQETQYF. The CDR3 DNA follows: TGCGCCAGCGGTGAATCAGGGCAAGAGACCCAGTACTTC.